There are many counts of the clone carrying this T cell receptor beta chain. This sample is drawn from a study of T cells after yellow fever vaccination. TCRdb recomputed calls from the 5' RACE reads with MiXCR, one row per CDR3 protein. Seen here are 500,000 to 650,000 distinct CDR3 sequences, less than 15% observed once, and the top ten hold over 12%. This TCR was sampled from a man under 40 who received the YFV17D yellow fever vaccine. The sample here was PBMCs, taken on the day of the yellow fever booster vaccination.

The CDR3 sequence is CASSTSGTGRTGELFF. The CDR3 nucleotides are TGTGCCAGCAGCACATCCGGGACAGGGAGGACCGGGGAGCTGTTTTTT. This sequence joins TRBV7-8 and TRBJ2-2; 9 bases align to TRBD1. Germline CDR1 is SGHVS and CDR2 is FQNEAQ. The junction had 9 bases not matched to a gene; V was cut back by 5 bases and J by 5 bases. The CDR3 runs to 16 residues.